Listed below are T cell receptor beta chains from one sample, sequenced in a study of Ad26.COV2.S vaccination and SARS-CoV-2 variants. Data came from immunoSEQ multiplex PCR; TCRdb stores just in-frame clones and leaves some out. Among some 300,000 clones listed, just under 85% were seen once. Source: peripheral blood, taken in a trial of Ad26.COV2.S vaccine versus placebo. These receptors were taken from a person between 18 and 60 years old who received the Ad26.COV2.S COVID-19 vaccine or a placebo. The CDR3 runs from the conserved cysteine through the conserved F or W. D genes are given only for firm matches. Clone size is shown for a subset of rows, as once, few, many or a class of expanded clone.

size: few
V: TRBV13
length: 15
D: -
J: TRBJ1-1
CDR3: CASSLGSGRPTEAFF
DNA: TGTGCCAGCAGCTTGGGTTCCGGCAGGCCCACTGAAGCTTTCTTT

size: few
V: TRBV7-9
length: 12
D: -
J: TRBJ2-7
CDR3: CASSLTEGAQYF
DNA: TGTGCCAGCAGCTTAACCGAGGGCGCGCAGTACTTC

size: -
V: TRBV29-1
length: 13
D: -
J: TRBJ1-2
CDR3: CSVEVGSNYGYTF
DNA: TGCAGCGTTGAAGTGGGCTCTAACTATGGCTACACCTTC

size: -
V: TRBV6-5
length: 15
D: TRBD2
J: TRBJ2-3
CDR3: CASSHLAGGTDTQYF
DNA: TGTGCCAGCAGTCATCTAGCGGGGGGCACAGATACGCAGTATTTT

size: -
V: TRBV28
length: 13
D: TRBD1
J: TRBJ1-1
CDR3: CASTQGQHRDTFF
DNA: TGTGCCAGCACCCAGGGACAGCATCGTGACACTTTCTTT

size: few
V: TRBV14
length: 14
D: -
J: TRBJ1-1
CDR3: CASSQAFTNPEAFF
DNA: TGTGCCAGCAGCCAAGCATTCACCAACCCTGAAGCTTTCTTT

size: -
V: TRBV5-4
length: 17
D: TRBD1
J: TRBJ2-7
CDR3: CASSLATAGGVSYEQYF
DNA: TGTGCCAGCAGCTTGGCAACTGCAGGGGGCGTATCCTACGAGCAGTACTTC

size: -
V: TRBV7-3
length: 17
D: TRBD2
J: TRBJ2-3
CDR3: CASSSAPAGGLKDTQYF
DNA: TGTGCCAGCAGCTCCGCCCCAGCGGGGGGGCTTAAAGATACGCAGTATTTT

size: -
V: TRBV4-2
length: 11
D: -
J: TRBJ1-4
CDR3: CASSQGVILFF
DNA: TGTGCCAGCAGCCAAGGGGTTATTCTGTTTTTT

size: -
V: TRBV18
length: 15
D: TRBD1
J: TRBJ1-2
CDR3: CASSPPGQGSYGYTF
DNA: TGTGCCAGCTCACCCCCGGGACAGGGGTCATATGGCTACACCTTC

size: -
V: TRBV7-3
length: 15
D: TRBD2
J: TRBJ2-3
CDR3: CASSSSGGAGDTQYF
DNA: TGTGCCAGCAGCTCGAGCGGGGGGGCCGGAGATACGCAGTATTTT

size: -
V: TRBV19
length: 16
D: -
J: TRBJ2-2
CDR3: CASSIEPGAGTGELFF
DNA: TGTGCCAGTAGTATAGAGCCGGGGGCAGGGACCGGGGAGCTGTTTTTT

size: -
V: TRBV2
length: 16
D: TRBD1
J: TRBJ1-3
CDR3: CATPGQGAYVGNTIYF
DNA: TGTGCCACTCCGGGACAGGGGGCTTATGTCGGAAACACCATATATTTT

size: -
V: TRBV5-1
length: 16
D: TRBD2
J: TRBJ2-5
CDR3: CASSLTSGGYQKTQYF
DNA: TGCGCCAGCAGCTTGACTAGCGGGGGATACCAAAAGACCCAGTACTTC

size: -
V: TRBV9
length: 14
D: TRBD1
J: TRBJ1-2
CDR3: CASSVGQGASGYTF
DNA: TGTGCCAGCAGCGTGGGACAGGGGGCCTCCGGCTACACCTTC

size: -
V: TRBV7-9
length: 15
D: -
J: TRBJ2-5
CDR3: CASSLAITEGETQYF
DNA: TGTGCCAGCAGCTTAGCGATCACAGAGGGGGAGACCCAGTACTTC

size: -
V: TRBV7-9
length: 15
D: TRBD1
J: TRBJ1-1
CDR3: CASSLGTVLNTEAFF
DNA: TGTGCCAGCAGCTTGGGGACAGTACTGAACACTGAAGCTTTCTTT

size: -
V: TRBV15
length: 13
D: -
J: TRBJ1-2
CDR3: CATSRGGLSGYTF
DNA: TGTGCCACCAGCAGAGGGGGGCTCTCTGGCTACACCTTC